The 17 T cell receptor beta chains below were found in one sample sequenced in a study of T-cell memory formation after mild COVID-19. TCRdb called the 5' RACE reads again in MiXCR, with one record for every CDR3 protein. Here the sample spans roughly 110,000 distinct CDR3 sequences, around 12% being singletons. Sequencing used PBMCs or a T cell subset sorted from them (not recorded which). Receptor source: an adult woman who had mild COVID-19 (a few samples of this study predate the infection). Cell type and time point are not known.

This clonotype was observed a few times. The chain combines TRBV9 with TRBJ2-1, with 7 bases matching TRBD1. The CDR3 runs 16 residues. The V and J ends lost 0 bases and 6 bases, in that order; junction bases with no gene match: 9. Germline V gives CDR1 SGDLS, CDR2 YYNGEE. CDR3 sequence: CASSVEGGQDANEQFF. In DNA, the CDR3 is TGTGCCAGCAGCGTAGAGGGCGGACAGGATGCCAATGAGCAGTTCTTC.

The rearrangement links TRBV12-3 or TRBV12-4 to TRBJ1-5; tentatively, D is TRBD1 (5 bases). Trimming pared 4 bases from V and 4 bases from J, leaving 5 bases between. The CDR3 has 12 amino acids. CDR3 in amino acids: CASSWGNQPQHF. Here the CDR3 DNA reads TGTGCCAGCAGTTGGGGGAATCAGCCCCAGCATTTT.

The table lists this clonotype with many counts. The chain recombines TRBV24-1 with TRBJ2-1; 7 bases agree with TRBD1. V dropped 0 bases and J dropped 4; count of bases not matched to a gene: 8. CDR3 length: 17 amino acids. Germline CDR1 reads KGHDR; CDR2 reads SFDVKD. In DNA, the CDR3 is TGTGCCACCAGTGATTTGGAGGGAACAGGGGTTTACAATGAGCAGTTCTTC. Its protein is CATSDLEGTGVYNEQFF.

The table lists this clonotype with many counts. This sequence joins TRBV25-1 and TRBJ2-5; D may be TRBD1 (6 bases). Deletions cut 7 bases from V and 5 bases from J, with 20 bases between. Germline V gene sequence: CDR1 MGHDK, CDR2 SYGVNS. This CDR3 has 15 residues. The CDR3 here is CASTFITGKGETQYF. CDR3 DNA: TGTGCCAGCACTTTCATCACAGGGAAAGGGGAGACCCAGTACTTC. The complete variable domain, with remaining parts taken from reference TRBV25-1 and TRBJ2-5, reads EADIYQTPRYLVIGTGKKITLECSQTMGHDKMYWYQQDPGMELHLIHYSYGVNSTEKGDLSSESTVSRIRTEHFPLTLESARPSHTSQYLCASTFITGKGETQYFGPGTRLLVL.

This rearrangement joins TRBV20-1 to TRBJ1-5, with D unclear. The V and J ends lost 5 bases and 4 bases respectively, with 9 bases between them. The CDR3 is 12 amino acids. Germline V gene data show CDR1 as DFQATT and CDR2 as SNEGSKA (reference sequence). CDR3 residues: CSAQTENQPQHF. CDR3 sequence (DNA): TGCAGTGCTCAGACGGAAAATCAGCCCCAGCATTTT.

The CDR3 loop is CAWSDRTSANYEQYF. DNA of the CDR3: TGTGCCTGGAGTGACAGGACTAGCGCGAACTACGAGCAGTACTTC. The chain uses TRBV30 and TRBJ2-7; 9 nucleotides agree with TRBD2. Per germline, CDR1 GTSNPN and CDR2 SVGIG (reference sequence). The CDR3 length is 15 residues. The V segment lost 1 base and the J segment 3 bases; nucleotides outside the gene matches: 7.

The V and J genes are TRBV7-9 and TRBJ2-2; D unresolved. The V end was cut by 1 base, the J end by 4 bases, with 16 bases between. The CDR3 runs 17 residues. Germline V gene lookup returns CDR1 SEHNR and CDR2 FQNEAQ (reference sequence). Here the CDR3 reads CASSLEGRLRSTGELFF. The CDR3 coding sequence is TGTGCCAGCAGCTTAGAGGGCCGGCTCCGCAGCACCGGGGAGCTGTTTTTT.

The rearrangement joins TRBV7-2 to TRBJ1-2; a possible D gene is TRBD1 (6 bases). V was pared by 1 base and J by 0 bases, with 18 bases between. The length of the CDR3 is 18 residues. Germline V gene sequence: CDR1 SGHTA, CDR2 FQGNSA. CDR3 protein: CASSLGSLRGKANYGYTF. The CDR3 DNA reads TGTGCCAGCAGCTTAGGATCTCTCAGGGGCAAGGCTAACTATGGCTACACCTTC.

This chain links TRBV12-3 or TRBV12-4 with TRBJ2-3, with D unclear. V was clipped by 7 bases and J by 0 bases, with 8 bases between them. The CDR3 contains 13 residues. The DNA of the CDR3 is TGTGCCAGCACCCCCTCTAGCACAGATACGCAGTATTTT. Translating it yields CASTPSSTDTQYF.

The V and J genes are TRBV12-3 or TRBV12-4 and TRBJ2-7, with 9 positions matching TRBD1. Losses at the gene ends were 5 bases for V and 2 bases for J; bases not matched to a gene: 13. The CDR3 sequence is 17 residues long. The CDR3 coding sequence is TGTGCCAGCAGTCCTTCCCCCCGGGACAGGGCCACCTACGAGCAGTACTTC. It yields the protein CASSPSPRDRATYEQYF.

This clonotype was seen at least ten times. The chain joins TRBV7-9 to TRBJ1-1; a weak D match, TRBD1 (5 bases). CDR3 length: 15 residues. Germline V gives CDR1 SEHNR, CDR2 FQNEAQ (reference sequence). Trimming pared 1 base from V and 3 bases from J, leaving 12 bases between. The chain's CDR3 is CASSLGQTTYTEAFF. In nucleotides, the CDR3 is TGTGCCAGCAGCTTAGGACAGACTACCTACACTGAAGCTTTCTTT.

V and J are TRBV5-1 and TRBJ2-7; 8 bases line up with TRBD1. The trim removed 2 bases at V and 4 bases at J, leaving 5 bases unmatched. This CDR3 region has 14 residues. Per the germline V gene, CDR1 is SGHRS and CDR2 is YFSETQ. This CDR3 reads CASSFGQGWYEQYF. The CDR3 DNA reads TGCGCCAGCAGCTTTGGACAGGGTTGGTACGAGCAGTACTTC. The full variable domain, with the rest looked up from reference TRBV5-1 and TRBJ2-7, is KAGVTQTPRYLIKTRGQQVTLSCSPISGHRSVSWYQQTPGQGLQFLFEYFSETQRNKGNFPGRFSGRQFSNSRSEMNVSTLELGDSALYLCASSFGQGWYEQYFGPGTRLTVT.

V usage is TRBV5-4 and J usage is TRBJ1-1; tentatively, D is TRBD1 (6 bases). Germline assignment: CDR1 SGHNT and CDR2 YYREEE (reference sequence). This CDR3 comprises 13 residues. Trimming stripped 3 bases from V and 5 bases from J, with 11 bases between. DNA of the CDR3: TGTGCCAGCAGCTGGGAGGGGGATACTGAAGCTTTCTTT. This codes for CASSWEGDTEAFF.

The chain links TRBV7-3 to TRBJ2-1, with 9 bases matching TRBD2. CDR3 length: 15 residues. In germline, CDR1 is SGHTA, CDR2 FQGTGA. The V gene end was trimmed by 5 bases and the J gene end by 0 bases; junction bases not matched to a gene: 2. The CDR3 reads CASSPSGISYNEQFF. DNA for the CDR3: TGTGCCAGCAGCCCTAGCGGGATCTCCTACAATGAGCAGTTCTTC. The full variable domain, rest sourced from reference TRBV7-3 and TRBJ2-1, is GAGVSQTPSNKVTEKGKYVELRCDPISGHTALYWYRQSLGQGPEFLIYFQGTGAADDSGLPNDRFFAVRPEGSVSTLKIQRTERGDSAVYLCASSPSGISYNEQFFGPGTRLTVL.

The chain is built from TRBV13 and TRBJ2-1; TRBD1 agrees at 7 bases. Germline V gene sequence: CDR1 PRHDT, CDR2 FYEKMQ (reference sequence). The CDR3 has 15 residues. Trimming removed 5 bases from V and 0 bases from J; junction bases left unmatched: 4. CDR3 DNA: TGTGCCAGCAGCCCGGACAGGAGCTCCTACAATGAGCAGTTCTTC. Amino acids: CASSPDRSSYNEQFF.

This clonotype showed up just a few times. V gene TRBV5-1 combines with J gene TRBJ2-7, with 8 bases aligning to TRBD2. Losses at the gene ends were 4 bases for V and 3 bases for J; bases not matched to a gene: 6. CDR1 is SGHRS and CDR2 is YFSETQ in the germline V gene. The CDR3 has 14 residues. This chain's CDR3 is CASSLEAGGYEQYF. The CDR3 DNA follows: TGCGCCAGCAGCCTGGAGGCGGGGGGCTACGAGCAGTACTTC. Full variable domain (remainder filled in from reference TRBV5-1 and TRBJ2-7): KAGVTQTPRYLIKTRGQQVTLSCSPISGHRSVSWYQQTPGQGLQFLFEYFSETQRNKGNFPGRFSGRQFSNSRSEMNVSTLELGDSALYLCASSLEAGGYEQYFGPGTRLTVT.

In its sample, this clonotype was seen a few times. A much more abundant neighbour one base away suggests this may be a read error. CDR3 sequence reads: CASSSGTGESDTQYF. The CDR3 DNA reads as TGCGCCAGCAGCTCCGGGACAGGGGAATCAGATACGCAGTATTTT. The rearrangement joins TRBV5-1 to TRBJ2-3, with 10 bases identical to TRBD1. The CDR3 is 15 residues long. Germline CDR1 and CDR2: SGHRS and YFSETQ. After removal of 3 bases from V and 4 bases from J, the junction contained 5 bases not matched to a gene.